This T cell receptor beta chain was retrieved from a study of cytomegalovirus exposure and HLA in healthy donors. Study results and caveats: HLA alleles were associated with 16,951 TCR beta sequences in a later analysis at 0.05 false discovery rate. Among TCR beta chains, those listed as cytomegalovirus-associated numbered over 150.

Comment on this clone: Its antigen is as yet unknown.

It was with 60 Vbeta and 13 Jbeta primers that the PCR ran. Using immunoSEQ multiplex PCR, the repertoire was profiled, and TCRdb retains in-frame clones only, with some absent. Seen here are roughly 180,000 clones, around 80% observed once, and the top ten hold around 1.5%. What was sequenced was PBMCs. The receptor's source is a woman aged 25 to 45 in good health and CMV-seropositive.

The CDR3 region has the DNA TGTGCCATCAGTGAGTCAGGCGGGATAGCGGGGACTCGCGAGCAGTACTTC. It codes for CAISESGGIAGTREQYF. The V call is TRBV10-3, the J call TRBJ2-7; 8 positions agree with TRBD2. The CDR3 extends over 17 amino acids. Germline V gene sequence: CDR1 ENHRY, CDR2 SYGVKD. V was clipped by 0 bases and J by 6 bases; unmatched bases: 13.